The entry below gives a single T cell receptor (beta chain) sequence along with its context. No cognate antigen has been identified for it. One base away there is no much larger clone; base qualities are not given. CDR1 and CDR2, per the germline V gene, are SGHTA and FQGNSA. Deletion took 9 bases off V and 6 bases off J, with a span of 14 bases between the germline ends. Counted from cysteine to phenylalanine, this CDR3 has 12 amino acids. Left in the record is the CDR3 DNA by itself, 36 bases read in frame from the first base. The immunoSEQ Assay, a bias-controlled multiplex PCR, was used to amplify TCRbeta CDR3 regions from genomic DNA. As for the original processing: Nucleated cell counts per sample were estimated from amplification of reference gene primers within the assay. To quantify the absolute abundance of each unique TCRbeta CDR3 rearrangement, sequence reads were collapsed and filtered. For each sample, productive Simpson clonality was calculated by taking the square root of Simpson's diversity index across productive rearrangements. TCRdb provides this immuneACCESS table in a form limited to in-frame rearrangements. Some clones are lacking; in checked studies, under half of them reflect an unresolved V gene, and why the rest are absent is not known. Clonal size and the V and J genes are those of that table, whereas D and trimming came from the DNA. The sample table records about 210,000 clones; approximately 80% of these occur just once. The ten largest make up about 9% of the sample.

Whole blood was collected in K2EDTA tubes by collaborating institutions according to the institutions' own protocols. Collaborator samples were shipped for TCRbeta analysis as frozen whole blood, isolated PBMCs, or DNA extracted from either sample type. This sample stems from a study of blood T cell repertoires in COVID-19 (dated by TCRdb to 2018 to 2020). For the study in its entirety: The collaborator samples originated in the United States, Italy and Spain and spanned the acute and convalescent phases of COVID-19. The prospective study material was composed of cDNA or gDNA derived from T cells, B-cell-depleted T cells, or PBMCs. The dataset comprised deeply sampled blood TCRbeta repertoires from subjects exposed to, actively infected with, or recovered from COVID-19. A freely available public database, intended as a resource for researchers studying the immune response to SARS-CoV-2, is where the repertoires were released. Samples were obtained from the ongoing ImmuneRACE study (first 160 participants) and from over 1,000 subjects provided by 6 global collaborators. Nearly every sample came with metadata listing a de-identified subject ID, COVID-19 status, age in years and sex. Where HLA class I and class II types were available, the types were taken from metadata supplied by the sample provider, not from assay-based typing. Broad study findings and their caveats: The amount of clinical and demographic metadata varied by source and participant and was provided uncurated.

This sequence originates from a man aged 45-65 years with active or convalescent COVID-19. The chain employs TRBV7-2 and TRBJ1-2; the best D guess is TRBD1, with 5 bases matching. Input material: peripheral blood. The nucleotides read TGTGCCAGGGGAGGCTTAGGGGATGGCTACACCTTC. Its amino acids are CARGGLGDGYTF.